This T cell receptor (beta chain) comes out of a study of graft-versus-host responses after intestinal transplantation. Study-level information: Each recipient received anti-thymocyte globulin induction, then tacrolimus and steroids for around 3 years. Study-wide results and limits: The study associated peak circulating GvH clone levels with early post-transplant HvG declines. GvH clones were identified in recipient marrow, with some first appearing in ileum or blood. Patients who carried graft-donor T cell macrochimerism also had high graft-versus-host to host-versus-graft clonal ratios in their allografts.

J was trimmed by 5 bases and V by 3 bases; bases with no gene match: 9. This CDR3 has 16 residues. Germline V gene sequence: CDR1 MGHRA, CDR2 YSYEKL. Details on this clone: Its antigen is unidentified.

The repertoire was sequenced with immunoSEQ multiplex PCR; TCRdb's copy has only in-frame clones and lacks some. The sample shows 57,000 or so clones, around 91% of them seen only once. The clonotype originates from a human patient who received an intestinal transplant, so some T cells may come from the graft donor. The specimen comprised PBMCs, sampled approximately four months after intestinal transplantation. The J gene is TRBJ2-2, the V gene TRBV4-1; 7 bases align to TRBD1. The CDR3 region is CASSHTGQASTGELFF. The CDR3 nucleotides read TGCGCCAGCAGCCATACCGGACAGGCATCGACCGGGGAGCTGTTTTTT.